This T cell receptor (beta chain) was retrieved from a study of T-cell memory formation after mild COVID-19. Trimming left V 0 bases short and J 2 bases short, with 3 bases between. Germline assignment: CDR1 MRHNA and CDR2 SNTAGT. This CDR3 has 13 amino acids. This clonotype was seen a handful of times. TCRdb re-analysed the 5' RACE reads in MiXCR, keeping a single row per CDR3 protein. The sample shows roughly 280,000 distinct CDR3 sequences, about 16% of them seen only once. The chain combines TRBV6-4 with TRBJ2-3, with D hard to call. Sequenced material: PBMCs or a T cell subset sorted from them (not recorded which). The clonotype comes from a man aged 18-30 years who had mild COVID-19 (a few samples of this study predate the infection). Cell type and time point are not known. The CDR3 nucleotides are TGTGCCAGCAGTGACTCGACCACAGATACGCAGTATTTT. It is translated as CASSDSTTDTQYF.